The 2 T cell receptor beta chains listed next were all sequenced from one sample in a study of cytomegalovirus exposure and HLA in healthy donors. The PCR made use of 60 Vbeta and 13 Jbeta primers. TCRdb keeps only in-frame clones here, not all; method: immunoSEQ multiplex PCR. The table includes over 150,000 clones, about 80% detected once. Sequencing was done on a sample of PBMCs. The origin of the receptors is a man between 18 and 29 years old in good health and CMV-seropositive.

This rearrangement joins TRBV25-1 to TRBJ2-1; TRBD2 matches at 7 bases. This CDR3 is 15 amino acids long. With V trimmed by 4 bases and J by 8 bases, 11 bases remained unmatched. Germline lookup yields CDR1 MGHDK and CDR2 SYGVNS. The CDR3: CASSATTSWVDEQFF. CDR3 nucleotide sequence: TGTGCCAGCAGTGCTACGACTAGCTGGGTGGATGAGCAGTTCTTC.

The chain couples TRBV10-2 to TRBJ1-4, with 7 positions matching TRBD1. This CDR3 has 17 residues. CDR1 and CDR2 from the germline V gene are WSHSY and SAAADI. Trimming at V came to 3 bases and at J to 3 bases, leaving 10 bases not matched to a gene. The DNA of the CDR3 is TGCGCCAGCAGTGAAGTCCCAAGGGGGCCCTCTAATGAAAAACTGTTTTTT. This encodes CASSEVPRGPSNEKLFF.